A selection of T cell receptor beta chains follows, all from one sample in a study of blood T cell repertoires in COVID-19. This table comes from immunoSEQ multiplex PCR, and its TCRdb copy is limited to in-frame clones, with some not included. The sample yields hundreds of thousands of clones, just under 90% seen once. What was sequenced was PBMCs or T cells enriched from blood (not recorded which). These receptor sequences come from a woman aged 45-65 years who had recovered from COVID-19. Both conserved end residues are part of each CDR3. Fields, in order: D gene, CDR3 length, J gene, V gene, CDR3 protein, CDR3 DNA. D genes are given only for firm matches.

d_call: TRBD1; cdr3_length: 14; j_call: TRBJ2-1; v_call: TRBV3-1/TRBV3-2; cdr3_aa: CASSPGQGSNEQFF; cdr3_nt: TGTGCCAGCAGCCCGGGACAGGGTAGTAATGAGCAGTTCTTC
d_call: TRBD2; cdr3_length: 16; j_call: TRBJ2-1; v_call: TRBV28; cdr3_aa: CASSTPPSGYYNEQFF; cdr3_nt: TGTGCCAGCAGTACACCCCCTAGCGGATACTACAATGAGCAGTTCTTC
d_call: .; cdr3_length: 17; j_call: TRBJ1-1; v_call: TRBV4-1; cdr3_aa: CASSQLPPGAVYTEAFF; cdr3_nt: TGCGCCAGCAGCCAACTTCCCCCAGGGGCTGTTTACACTGAAGCTTTCTTT
d_call: .; cdr3_length: 12; j_call: TRBJ1-1; v_call: TRBV10-1; cdr3_aa: CARGVGNTEAFF; cdr3_nt: TGCGCCAGGGGAGTGGGGAACACTGAAGCTTTCTTT
d_call: .; cdr3_length: 13; j_call: TRBJ1-2; v_call: TRBV27; cdr3_aa: CASRQTRGYGYTF; cdr3_nt: TGTGCCAGCAGGCAAACACGAGGCTATGGCTACACCTTC
d_call: .; cdr3_length: 13; j_call: TRBJ1-4; v_call: TRBV7-2; cdr3_aa: CASSPRGGEKLFF; cdr3_nt: TGTGCCAGCAGCCCACGAGGTGGGGAAAAACTGTTTTTT
d_call: .; cdr3_length: 13; j_call: TRBJ2-3; v_call: TRBV12-3/TRBV12-4; cdr3_aa: CASSFGGADTQYF; cdr3_nt: TGTGCCAGCAGTTTCGGCGGGGCAGATACGCAGTATTTT
d_call: TRBD1; cdr3_length: 13; j_call: TRBJ1-1; v_call: TRBV2; cdr3_aa: CARDRAPGTEAFF; cdr3_nt: TGTGCCAGAGACAGGGCGCCTGGGACTGAAGCTTTCTTT
d_call: .; cdr3_length: 14; j_call: TRBJ2-6; v_call: TRBV6-2/TRBV6-3; cdr3_aa: CASSSPVGANVLTF; cdr3_nt: TGTGCCAGCAGTTCTCCCGTAGGGGCCAACGTCCTGACTTTC
d_call: .; cdr3_length: 14; j_call: TRBJ1-4; v_call: TRBV2; cdr3_aa: CASSVQRVNEKLFF; cdr3_nt: TGTGCCAGCAGTGTACAGAGAGTTAATGAAAAACTGTTTTTT
d_call: .; cdr3_length: 14; j_call: TRBJ2-1; v_call: TRBV5-5; cdr3_aa: CASSLRLGRSEQFF; cdr3_nt: TGTGCCAGCAGCTTGAGACTAGGGAGGAGTGAGCAGTTCTTC